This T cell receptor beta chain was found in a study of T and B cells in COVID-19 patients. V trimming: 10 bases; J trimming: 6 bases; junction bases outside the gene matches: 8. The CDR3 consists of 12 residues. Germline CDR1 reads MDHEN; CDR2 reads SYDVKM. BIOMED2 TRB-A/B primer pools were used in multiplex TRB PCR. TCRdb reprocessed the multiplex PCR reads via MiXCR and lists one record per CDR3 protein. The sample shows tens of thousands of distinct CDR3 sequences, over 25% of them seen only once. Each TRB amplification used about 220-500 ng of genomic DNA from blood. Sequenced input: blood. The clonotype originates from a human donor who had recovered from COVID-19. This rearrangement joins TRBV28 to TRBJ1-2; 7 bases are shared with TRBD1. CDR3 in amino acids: CATQQGIHGYTF. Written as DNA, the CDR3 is TGTGCCACACAACAGGGGATCCATGGCTACACCTTC.